Below are 11 T cell receptor beta chains sequenced from a single sample in a study of tissue T cells after allogeneic stem cell transplantation. Regarding time point: mouse harvest day 14 after allogeneic transplant. Mouse grafts combined 10^7 T-cell-depleted bone marrow cells with 10^6 splenic CD5+ T cells. Repertoires were generated with immunoSEQ multiplex PCR, while TCRdb's copy carries only in-frame clones and drops some. The data hold about 5,200 clones, with about 30% observed a single time. Sequencing was carried out using skin. All receptors derive from a female BALB/c mouse given C57BL/6 T cells with graft-versus-host disease after an allogeneic hematopoietic cell transplant.

To note about this clone: Mouse gene names and germline throughout. The CDR3 goes on 1 residue after the read ends, and that part is filled in from the germline J gene. The chain uses TRBV26 and TRBJ2-4; weak D call: TRBD1 (6 bases). CDR3 length equals 15 residues. Germline CDR1 KGHPV, CDR2 FQNQEV (reference sequence). Trimming removed 1 base at V and 1 base at J, with 9 bases between. CDR3 amino acids: CASSLFRGGQNTLYF. The CDR3 DNA, read in part, is TGTGCCAGCAGTCTGTTCAGGGGTGGTCAAAACACCTTGTAC.

In regard to this clone: Mouse germline and gene names are used. CDR3 DNA (partial): TGTGCCAGCAGTCTGTTCCGGGGGAACACCGGGCAGCTCTAC. This gives the protein CASSLFRGNTGQLY. The entire CDR3 is CASSLFRGNTGQLYF. V is TRBV26 and J is TRBJ2-2; D could derive from TRBD1 or TRBD2 (5 bases each). The read ends 1 residue early relative to the CDR3; the germline J gene fills the gap. Germline assignment: CDR1 KGHPV and CDR2 FQNQEV (reference sequence). Trimming pared 1 base from V and 2 bases from J, leaving 8 bases between. The CDR3 length is 15 residues.

This clone is large (0.1 to 1%) by share. The genes are named according to mouse. CDR3 DNA, as far as it was read: TGCTCCAGCAGTCGTGACAACAACGAAAGATTATTT. Amino acids: CSSSRDNNERLF. The CDR3 in full is CSSSRDNNERLFF. The V call is TRBV23, the J call TRBJ1-4; the table's D gene call, TRBD1, was not cross checked with the DNA. With the read ending 1 residue before the CDR3 end, the germline J gene is used to fill in that end. CDR1 and CDR2 (germline): KGHTA, FQNQQP. There are 13 residues in the CDR3.

On this clone itself: Mouse names are used for the genes. The read stops 1 residue short of the end of the CDR3; the missing end is completed from the germline J gene. V usage is TRBV1 and J usage is TRBJ2-5; D gene uncertain. Germline loops: CDR1 NSQYPW, CDR2 LRSPGD (reference sequence). Trimming took 4 bases from V and 0 from J, leaving 2 bases between them. The CDR3 sequence is 12 residues long. The sequenced CDR3 bases are TGCACCTGCAGTGAGAACCAAGACACCCAGTAC. Translating gives CTCSENQDTQY. The CDR3 in its entirety is CTCSENQDTQYF.

This clone was counted only a few times. Gene names are the mouse ones. The CDR3 end is not reached by the read, which stops 1 residue before it; the germline J gene fills it in. This chain joins TRBV26 and TRBJ1-4, with D possibly being TRBD1 (5 bases). The CDR3 runs 13 residues. The germline V and J ends were trimmed by 8 bases and 0 bases, with 7 bases remaining between them. In germline, CDR1 is KGHPV, CDR2 FQNQEV (reference sequence). CDR3 DNA (partial): TGTGCCAGCGAGGGGATTTCCAACGAAAGATTATTT. Translated: CASEGISNERLF. The entire CDR3 protein is CASEGISNERLFF.

The table lists this clone with a few counts. The germline and genes are mouse ones. The read finishes 1 residue shy of the CDR3 end, and the germline J gene is used to complete it. The rearrangement links TRBV13-1 to TRBJ2-7; a possible D gene is TRBD1 (5 bases). CDR3 length: 11 residues. Germline V CDR1 and CDR2: NSHNY, SYGAGN. The V end was cut by 2 bases, the J end by 6 bases, with 6 bases between. The CDR3 region is CASSDRAEQYF. The CDR3 DNA, read in part, is TGTGCCAGCAGTGACAGGGCTGAACAGTAC.

Turning to this clone: Gene names denote mouse genes. With the read ending 1 residue before the CDR3 end, the germline J gene is used to fill in that end. The V and J genes are TRBV29 and TRBJ1-1; D gene uncertain. Germline values: CDR1 MSHET, CDR2 SYDVDS. The CDR3 spans 14 residues. The ends were cut back, 3 bases at V and 1 base at J, with 9 bases in the middle. The sequenced part of the CDR3 DNA is TGTGCTAGCAGTTTTGCAAGGGAAAACACAGAAGTCTTC. Protein sequence: CASSFARENTEVF. The CDR3 reads in full as CASSFARENTEVFF.

This clone turned up a few times. The genes and germline here are from mouse. Coverage ceases 1 residue before the CDR3 finishes, and the germline J gene fills in the end. The rearrangement uses TRBV3 and TRBJ1-3; no reliable D call. CDR3 size: 14 residues. V was trimmed by 5 bases and J by 0 bases, leaving 8 bases between them. Germline values: CDR1 SNHLY, CDR2 FYNGKV (reference sequence). CDR3 bases read: TGTGCCAGCAGCCTAGTATATTCTGGAAATACGCTCTAT. This translates into CASSLVYSGNTLY. The entire CDR3 protein reads CASSLVYSGNTLYF.

As to this clone: Genes here carry mouse names. The read ends 1 residue before the CDR3 terminus; that terminus is restored from the germline J gene. The chain carries TRBV23 and TRBJ1-1; the table assigns TRBD1, which was not confirmed against the DNA. This CDR3 has 12 residues. CDR1 and CDR2 from the germline V gene are KGHTA and FQNQQP. The CDR3 region is CSSRNRNTEVFF. The part of the CDR3 DNA that was read is TGCTCCAGCAGAAACAGGAACACAGAAGTCTTC.

Worth noting for this clone: Genes and germline are mouse. With the read ending 1 residue before the CDR3 end, the germline J gene is used to fill in that end. The chain is built from TRBV3 and TRBJ1-4; the match to TRBD1 covers 11 bases. Germline V CDR1 and CDR2: SNHLY, FYNGKV (reference sequence). The CDR3 has 15 amino acids. J gave up 7 bases and V 5 bases, and 6 bases lay outside the gene matches. The CDR3 sequence: CASSPPGQGGERLFF. The CDR3 DNA, read in part, is TGTGCCAGCAGCCCGCCGGGACAGGGGGGCGAAAGATTATTT.

Concerning this clone itself: Genes and germline are mouse. The missing CDR3 end, 1 residue past where the read stops, is filled in from the germline J gene. The chain employs TRBV26 and TRBJ1-1, with D hard to call. The germline V gene encodes CDR1 KGHPV and CDR2 FQNQEV (reference sequence). Trimming pared 2 bases from V and 0 bases from J, leaving 7 bases between. CDR3 length: 14 amino acids. The DNA read from the CDR3 is TGTGCCAGCAGTCTGCGGGGAGCAAACACAGAAGTCTTC. It translates to CASSLRGANTEVF. The whole CDR3 sequence is CASSLRGANTEVFF.